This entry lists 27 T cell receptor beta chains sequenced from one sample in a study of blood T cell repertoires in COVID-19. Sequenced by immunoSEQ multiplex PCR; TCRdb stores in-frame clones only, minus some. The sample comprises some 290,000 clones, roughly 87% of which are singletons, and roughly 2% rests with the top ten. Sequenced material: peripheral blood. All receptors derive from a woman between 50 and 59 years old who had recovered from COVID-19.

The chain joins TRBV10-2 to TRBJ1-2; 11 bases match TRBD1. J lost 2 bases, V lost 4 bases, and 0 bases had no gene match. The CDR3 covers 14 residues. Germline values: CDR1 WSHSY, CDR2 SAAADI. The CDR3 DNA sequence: TGCGCCAGCAGTGGGACAGGGGGCAACTATGGCTACACCTTC. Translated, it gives CASSGTGGNYGYTF.

The CDR3 DNA sequence: TGTGCCAGCAGCTTATCGGACTGGACGCCGGGAGGGGAGCTGTTTTTT. Its translation: CASSLSDWTPGGELFF. This sequence joins TRBV7-8 and TRBJ2-2; D might be TRBD2 (5 bases). In germline, CDR1 is SGHVS, CDR2 FQNEAQ. The ends were cut back, 2 bases at V and 8 bases at J, with 18 bases in the middle. The CDR3 contains 16 residues.

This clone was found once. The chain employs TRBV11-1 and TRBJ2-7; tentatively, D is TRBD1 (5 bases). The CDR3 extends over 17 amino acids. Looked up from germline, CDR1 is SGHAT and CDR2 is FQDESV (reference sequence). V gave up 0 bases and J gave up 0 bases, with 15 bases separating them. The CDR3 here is CASSLAVTDHYSYEQYF. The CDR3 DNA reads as TGTGCCAGCAGCTTAGCGGTGACAGACCACTACTCCTACGAGCAGTACTTC.

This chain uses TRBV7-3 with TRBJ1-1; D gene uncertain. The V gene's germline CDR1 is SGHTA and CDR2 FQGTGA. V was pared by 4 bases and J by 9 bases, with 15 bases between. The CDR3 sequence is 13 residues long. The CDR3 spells CASSSGGRVQAFF. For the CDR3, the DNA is TGTGCCAGCAGCTCCGGAGGGAGGGTTCAAGCTTTCTTT.

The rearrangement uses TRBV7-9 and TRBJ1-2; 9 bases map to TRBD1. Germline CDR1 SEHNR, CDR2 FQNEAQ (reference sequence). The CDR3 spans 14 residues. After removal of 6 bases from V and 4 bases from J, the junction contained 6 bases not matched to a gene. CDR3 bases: TGTGCCAGCAGACCAACAGGGGGCAGCTATGGCTACACCTTC. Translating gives CASRPTGGSYGYTF.

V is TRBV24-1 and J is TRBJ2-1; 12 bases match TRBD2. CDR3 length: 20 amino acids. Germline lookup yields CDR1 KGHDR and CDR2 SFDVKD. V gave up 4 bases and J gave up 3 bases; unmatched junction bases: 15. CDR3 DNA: TGTGCCACCAGTGACCACGGGACTAGCGGGCTTAAGGGGCTCTACAATGAGCAGTTCTTC. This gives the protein CATSDHGTSGLKGLYNEQFF.

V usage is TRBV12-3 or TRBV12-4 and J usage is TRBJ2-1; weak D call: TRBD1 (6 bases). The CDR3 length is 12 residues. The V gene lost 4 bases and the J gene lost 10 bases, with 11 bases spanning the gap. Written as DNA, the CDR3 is TGTGCCAGCAGTTCGGACAGTCGGGAGCAGTTCTTC. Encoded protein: CASSSDSREQFF.

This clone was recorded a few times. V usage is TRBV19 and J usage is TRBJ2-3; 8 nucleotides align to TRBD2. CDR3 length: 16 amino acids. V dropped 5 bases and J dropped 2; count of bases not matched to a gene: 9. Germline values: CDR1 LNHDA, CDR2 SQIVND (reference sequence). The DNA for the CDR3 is TGTGCCAGTAGTCCTCAACGGGGGGGCGACACAGATACGCAGTATTTT. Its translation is CASSPQRGGDTDTQYF.

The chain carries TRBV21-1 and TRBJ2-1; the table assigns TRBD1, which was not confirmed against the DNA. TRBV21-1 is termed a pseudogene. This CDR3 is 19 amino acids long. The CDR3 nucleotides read TGTGCCAGCAGCAAAGGTATCCGTACAGCCTCCTCGGCCTACAATGAGCAGTTCTTC. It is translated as CASSKGIRTASSAYNEQFF.

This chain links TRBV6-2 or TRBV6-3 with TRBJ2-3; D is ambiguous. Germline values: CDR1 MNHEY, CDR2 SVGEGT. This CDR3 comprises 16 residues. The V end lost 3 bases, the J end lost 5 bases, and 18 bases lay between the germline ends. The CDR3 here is CASSYPHTTGEDTQYF. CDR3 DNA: TGTGCCAGCAGTTATCCCCACACCACCGGAGAAGATACGCAGTATTTT.

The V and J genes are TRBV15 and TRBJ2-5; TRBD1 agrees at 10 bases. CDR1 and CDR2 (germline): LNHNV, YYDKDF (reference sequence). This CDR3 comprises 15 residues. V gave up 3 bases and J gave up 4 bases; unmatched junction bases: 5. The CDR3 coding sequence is TGTGCCACCAGCAGGACGACAGGGGGCACAGAGACCCAGTACTTC. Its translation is CATSRTTGGTETQYF.

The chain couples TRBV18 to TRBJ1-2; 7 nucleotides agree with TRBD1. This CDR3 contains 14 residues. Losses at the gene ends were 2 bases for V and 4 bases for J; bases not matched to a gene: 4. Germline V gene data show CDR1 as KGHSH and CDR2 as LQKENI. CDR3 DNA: TGTGCCAGCTCACCAATGACAGGGAGCTATGGCTACACCTTC. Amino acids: CASSPMTGSYGYTF.

DNA of the CDR3: TGTGCCATCAGTGGGGACAGTTTTAACTATGGCTACACCTTC. Amino acids: CAISGDSFNYGYTF. The genes are TRBV10-3 and TRBJ1-2, with TRBD1 matching over 7 bases. V shed 4 bases and J 1 base; nucleotides not matched to a gene: 3. Germline CDR1 and CDR2: ENHRY and SYGVKD. The CDR3 is 14 residues long.

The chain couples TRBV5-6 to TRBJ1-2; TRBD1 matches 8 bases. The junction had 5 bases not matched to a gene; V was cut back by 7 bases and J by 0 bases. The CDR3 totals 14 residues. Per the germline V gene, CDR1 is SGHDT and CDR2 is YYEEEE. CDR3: CASGYRGANYGYTF. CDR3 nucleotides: TGTGCCAGCGGATACAGGGGGGCTAACTATGGCTACACCTTC.

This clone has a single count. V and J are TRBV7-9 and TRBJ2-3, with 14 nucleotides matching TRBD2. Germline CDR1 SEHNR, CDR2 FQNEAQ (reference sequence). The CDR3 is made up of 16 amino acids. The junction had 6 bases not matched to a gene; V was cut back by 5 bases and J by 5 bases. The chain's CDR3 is CASSLTSGGAVDTQYF. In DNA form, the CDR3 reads TGTGCCAGCAGCCTGACTAGCGGGGGGGCCGTAGATACGCAGTATTTT.

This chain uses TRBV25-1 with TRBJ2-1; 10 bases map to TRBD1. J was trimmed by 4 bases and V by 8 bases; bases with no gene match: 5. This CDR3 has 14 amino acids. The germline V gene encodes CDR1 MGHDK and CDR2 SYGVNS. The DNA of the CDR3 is TGTGCCAGCTCAGGGACAGGGGTATACAATGAGCAGTTCTTC. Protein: CASSGTGVYNEQFF. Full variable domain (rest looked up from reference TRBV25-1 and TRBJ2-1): EADIYQTPRYLVIGTGKKITLECSQTMGHDKMYWYQQDPGMELHLIHYSYGVNSTEKGDLSSESTVSRIRTEHFPLTLESARPSHTSQYLCASSGTGVYNEQFFGPGTRLTVL.

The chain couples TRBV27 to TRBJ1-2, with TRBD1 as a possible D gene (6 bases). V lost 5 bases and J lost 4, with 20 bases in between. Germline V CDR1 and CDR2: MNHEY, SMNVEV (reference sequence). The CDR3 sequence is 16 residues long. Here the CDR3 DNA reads TGTGCCAGCAGTCCCGGACAGACTATCTTTGGCTATGGCTACACCTTC. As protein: CASSPGQTIFGYGYTF.

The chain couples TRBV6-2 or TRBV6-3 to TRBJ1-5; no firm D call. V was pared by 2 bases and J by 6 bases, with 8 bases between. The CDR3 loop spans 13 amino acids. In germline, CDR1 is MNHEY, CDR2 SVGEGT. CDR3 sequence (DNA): TGTGCCAGCAGTTACACCTATACTCAGCCCCAGCATTTT. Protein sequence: CASSYTYTQPQHF.

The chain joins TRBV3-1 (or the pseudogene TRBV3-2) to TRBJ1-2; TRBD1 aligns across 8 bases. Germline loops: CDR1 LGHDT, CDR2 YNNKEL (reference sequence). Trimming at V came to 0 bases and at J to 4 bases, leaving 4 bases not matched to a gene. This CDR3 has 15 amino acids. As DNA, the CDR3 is TGTGCCAGCAGCCAAGATCTCCAGGGGGCCTATGGCTACACCTTC. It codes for CASSQDLQGAYGYTF.

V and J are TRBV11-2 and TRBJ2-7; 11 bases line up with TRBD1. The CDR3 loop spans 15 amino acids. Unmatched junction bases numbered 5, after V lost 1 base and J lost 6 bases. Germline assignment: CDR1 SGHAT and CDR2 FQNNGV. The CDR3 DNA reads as TGTGCCAGCAGCTTAGCGTGGACAGGGGGCTTCGAGCAGTACTTC. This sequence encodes CASSLAWTGGFEQYF. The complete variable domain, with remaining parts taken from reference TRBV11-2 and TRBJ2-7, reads EAGVAQSPRYKIIEKRQSVAFWCNPISGHATLYWYQQILGQGPKLLIQFQNNGVVDDSQLPKDRFSAERLKGVDSTLKIQPAKLEDSAVYLCASSLAWTGGFEQYFGPGTRLTVT.

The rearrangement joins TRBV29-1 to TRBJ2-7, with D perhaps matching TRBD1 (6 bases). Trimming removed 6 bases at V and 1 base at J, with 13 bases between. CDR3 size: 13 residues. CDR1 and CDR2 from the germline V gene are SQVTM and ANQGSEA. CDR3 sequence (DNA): TGCAGCGTCAAACAGGGCCCATCCTACGAGCAGTACTTC. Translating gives CSVKQGPSYEQYF.

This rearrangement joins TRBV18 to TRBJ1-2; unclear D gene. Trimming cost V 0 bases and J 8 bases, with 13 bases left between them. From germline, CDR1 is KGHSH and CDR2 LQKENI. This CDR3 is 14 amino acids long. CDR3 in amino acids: CASSPPDPPRGYTF. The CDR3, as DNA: TGTGCCAGCTCACCACCGGATCCGCCGAGGGGCTACACCTTC.

CDR3 residues: CASSRWPGTSGGDQYF. In nucleotides, the CDR3 is TGTGCCAGCAGTCGATGGCCCGGGACTAGCGGGGGGGATCAGTACTTC. V is TRBV6-6 and J is TRBJ2-5; 16 nucleotides align to TRBD2. V gave up 5 bases and J gave up 11 bases; unmatched junction bases: 11. The CDR3 consists of 16 residues. CDR1 and CDR2 (germline): MNHNY, SVGAGI (reference sequence).

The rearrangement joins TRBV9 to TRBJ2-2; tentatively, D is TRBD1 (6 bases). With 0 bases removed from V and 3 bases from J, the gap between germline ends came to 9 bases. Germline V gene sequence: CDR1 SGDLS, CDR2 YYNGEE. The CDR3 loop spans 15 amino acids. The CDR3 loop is CASSVGDIDTGELFF. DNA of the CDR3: TGTGCCAGCAGCGTAGGGGACATCGACACCGGGGAGCTGTTTTTT.

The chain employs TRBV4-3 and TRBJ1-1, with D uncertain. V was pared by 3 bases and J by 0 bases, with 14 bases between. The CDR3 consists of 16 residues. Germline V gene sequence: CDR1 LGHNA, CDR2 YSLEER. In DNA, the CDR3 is TGCGCCAGCAGCCACAAACCAGGAGGGATGAACACTGAAGCTTTCTTT. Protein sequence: CASSHKPGGMNTEAFF.

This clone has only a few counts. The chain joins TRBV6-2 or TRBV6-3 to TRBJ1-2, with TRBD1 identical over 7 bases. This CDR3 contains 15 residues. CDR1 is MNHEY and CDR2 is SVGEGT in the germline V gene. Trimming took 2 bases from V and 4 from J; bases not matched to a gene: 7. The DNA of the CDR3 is TGTGCCAGCAGTTACCCCTGGCCAGGGGGCTATGGCTACACCTTC. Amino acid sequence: CASSYPWPGGYGYTF.

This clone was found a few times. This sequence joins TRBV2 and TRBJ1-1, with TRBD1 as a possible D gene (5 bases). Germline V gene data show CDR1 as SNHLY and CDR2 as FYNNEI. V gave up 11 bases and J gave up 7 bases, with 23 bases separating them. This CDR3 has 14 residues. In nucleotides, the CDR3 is TGTGCCCAGAAGCCTTCGGGGGGGTCGGGTGAAGCTTTCTTT. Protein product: CAQKPSGGSGEAFF.